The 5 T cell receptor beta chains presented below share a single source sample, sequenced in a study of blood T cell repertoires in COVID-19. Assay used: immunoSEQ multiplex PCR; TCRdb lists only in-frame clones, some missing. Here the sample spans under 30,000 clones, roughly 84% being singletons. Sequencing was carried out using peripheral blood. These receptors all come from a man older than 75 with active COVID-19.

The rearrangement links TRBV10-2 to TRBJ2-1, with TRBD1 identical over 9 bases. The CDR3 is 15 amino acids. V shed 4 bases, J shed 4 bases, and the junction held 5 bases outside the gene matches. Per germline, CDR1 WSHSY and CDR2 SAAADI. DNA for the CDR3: TGCGCCAGCAGTGTGGTGGGACAGGGTTACAATGAGCAGTTCTTC. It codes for CASSVVGQGYNEQFF.

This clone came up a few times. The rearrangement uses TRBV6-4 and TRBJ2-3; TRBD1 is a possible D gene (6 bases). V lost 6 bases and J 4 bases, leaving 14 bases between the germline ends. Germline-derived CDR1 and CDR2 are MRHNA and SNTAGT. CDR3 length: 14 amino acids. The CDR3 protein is CASSAQGNADTQYF. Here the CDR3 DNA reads TGTGCCAGCAGCGCACAGGGTAACGCAGATACGCAGTATTTT.

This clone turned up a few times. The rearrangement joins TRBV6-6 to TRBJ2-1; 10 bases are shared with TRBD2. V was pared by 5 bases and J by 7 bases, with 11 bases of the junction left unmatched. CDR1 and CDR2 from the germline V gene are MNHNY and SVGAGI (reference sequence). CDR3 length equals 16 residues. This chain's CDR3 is CASSPKRGGLRNEQFF. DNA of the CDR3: TGTGCCAGCAGTCCGAAGCGGGGGGGGTTAAGGAATGAGCAGTTCTTC.

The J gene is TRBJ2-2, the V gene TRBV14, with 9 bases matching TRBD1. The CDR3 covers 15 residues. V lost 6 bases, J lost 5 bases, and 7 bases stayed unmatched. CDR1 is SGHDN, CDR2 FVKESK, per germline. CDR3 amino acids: CASRRGQGTTGELFF. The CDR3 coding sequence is TGTGCCAGCAGACGGGGACAGGGAACGACCGGGGAGCTGTTTTTT. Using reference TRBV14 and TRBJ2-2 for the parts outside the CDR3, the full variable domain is EAGVTQFPSHSVIEKGQTVTLRCDPISGHDNLYWYRRVMGKEIKFLLHFVKESKQDESGMPNNRFLAERTGGTYSTLKVQPAELEDSGVYFCASRRGQGTTGELFFGEGSRLTVL.

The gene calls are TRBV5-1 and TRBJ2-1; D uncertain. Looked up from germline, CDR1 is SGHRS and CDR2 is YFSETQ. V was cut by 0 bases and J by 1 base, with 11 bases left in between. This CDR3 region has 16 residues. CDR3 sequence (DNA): TGCGCCAGCAGCTTGGCCGGCGGCCGGTCCTACAATGAGCAGTTCTTC. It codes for CASSLAGGRSYNEQFF.